This TCR beta chain was profiled in a study of T cells in narcolepsy. Study results and limitations: Reportedly, autoreactive clonotypes were serially detected in patients' blood but not controls'.

Worth noting for this clone: As yet, its antigen is unknown.

V gave up 6 bases and J gave up 0 bases; unmatched junction bases: 3. There are 17 residues in the CDR3. The V gene's germline CDR1 is MRHNA and CDR2 SNTAGT. Clones were sequenced by immunoSEQ multiplex PCR, and TCRdb holds only the in-frame ones, with some missing. There are some 30,000 clones in the sample; roughly 80% occur only once, and 1.3% lies in the top ten. The sequence came from a human donor with narcolepsy. This chain connects TRBV6-4 to TRBJ2-1, with 15 bases that match TRBD2. Source material: CD45RA- memory CD4+ T cells from PBMCs. CDR3 protein: CASRGTSGGSSYNEQFF. As DNA, the CDR3 is TGTGCCAGCAGGGGGACTAGCGGGGGGTCCTCCTACAATGAGCAGTTCTTC.